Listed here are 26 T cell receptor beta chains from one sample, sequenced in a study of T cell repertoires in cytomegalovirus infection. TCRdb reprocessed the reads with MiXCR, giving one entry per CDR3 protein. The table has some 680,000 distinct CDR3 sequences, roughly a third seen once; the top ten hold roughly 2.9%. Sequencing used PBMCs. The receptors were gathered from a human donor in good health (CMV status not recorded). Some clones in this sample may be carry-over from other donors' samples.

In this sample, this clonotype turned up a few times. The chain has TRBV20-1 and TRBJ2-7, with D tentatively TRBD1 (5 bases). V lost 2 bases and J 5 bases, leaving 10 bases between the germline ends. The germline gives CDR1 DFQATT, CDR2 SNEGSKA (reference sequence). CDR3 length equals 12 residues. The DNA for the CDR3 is TGCAGTGCTAGACAGGGTGAGGACGAGCAGTACTTC. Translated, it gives CSARQGEDEQYF.

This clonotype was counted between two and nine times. The CDR3 spells CASSSLALGAVNEQFF. In nucleotides, the CDR3 is TGTGCCAGCAGCTCGCTAGCGCTCGGGGCGGTCAATGAGCAGTTCTTC. The chain recombines TRBV7-8 with TRBJ2-1; perhaps TRBD2 as D (6 bases). This CDR3 has 16 residues. Deletions cut 4 bases from V and 6 bases from J, with 19 bases between. Germline CDR1 and CDR2: SGHVS and FQNEAQ. The full variable domain, with the rest looked up from reference TRBV7-8 and TRBJ2-1, is GAGVSQSPRYKVAKRGQDVALRCDPISGHVSLFWYQQALGQGPEFLTYFQNEAQLDKSGLPSDRFFAERPEGSVSTLKIQRTQQEDSAVYLCASSSLALGAVNEQFFGPGTRLTVL.

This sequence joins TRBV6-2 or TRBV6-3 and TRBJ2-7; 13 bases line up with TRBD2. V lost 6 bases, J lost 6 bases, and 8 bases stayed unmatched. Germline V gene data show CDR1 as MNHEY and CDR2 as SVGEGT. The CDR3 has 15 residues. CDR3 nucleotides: TGTGCCAGCAGACGGACTAGCGGGGGAGAGGGCGAGCAGTACTTC. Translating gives CASRRTSGGEGEQYF.

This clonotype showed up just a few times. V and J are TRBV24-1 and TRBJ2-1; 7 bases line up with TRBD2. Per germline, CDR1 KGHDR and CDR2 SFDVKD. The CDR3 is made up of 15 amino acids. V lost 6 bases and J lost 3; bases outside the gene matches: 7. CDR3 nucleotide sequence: TGTGCCACCAGTACTCGCGGGAGAAGCTACAATGAGCAGTTCTTC. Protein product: CATSTRGRSYNEQFF.

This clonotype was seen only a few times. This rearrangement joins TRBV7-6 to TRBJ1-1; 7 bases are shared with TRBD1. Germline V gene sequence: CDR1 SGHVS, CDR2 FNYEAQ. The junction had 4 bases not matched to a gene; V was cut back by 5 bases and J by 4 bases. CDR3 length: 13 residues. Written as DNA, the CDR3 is TGTGCCAGCAGCCAGGGGGACCTCACTGAAGCTTTCTTT. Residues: CASSQGDLTEAFF.

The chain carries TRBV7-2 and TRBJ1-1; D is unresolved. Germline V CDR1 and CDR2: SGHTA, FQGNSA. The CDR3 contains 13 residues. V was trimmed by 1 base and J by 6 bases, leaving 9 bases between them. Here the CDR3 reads CASSLVWGSEAFF. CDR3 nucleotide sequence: TGTGCCAGCAGCTTAGTTTGGGGTTCTGAAGCTTTCTTT.

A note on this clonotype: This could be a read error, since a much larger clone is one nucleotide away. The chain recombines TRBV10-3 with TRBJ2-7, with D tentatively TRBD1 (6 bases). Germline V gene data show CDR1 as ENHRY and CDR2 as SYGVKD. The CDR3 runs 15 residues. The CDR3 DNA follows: TGTTCCATCAGTGACTCCGGACAGAACATCTACGAGCAGTACTTC. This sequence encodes CSISDSGQNIYEQYF.

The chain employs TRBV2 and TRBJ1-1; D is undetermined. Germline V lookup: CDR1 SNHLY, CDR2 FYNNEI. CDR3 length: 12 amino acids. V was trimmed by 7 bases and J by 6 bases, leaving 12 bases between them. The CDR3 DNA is TGTGCCAGCAAATCTGGGCTAGCTGAAGCTTTCTTT. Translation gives CASKSGLAEAFF.

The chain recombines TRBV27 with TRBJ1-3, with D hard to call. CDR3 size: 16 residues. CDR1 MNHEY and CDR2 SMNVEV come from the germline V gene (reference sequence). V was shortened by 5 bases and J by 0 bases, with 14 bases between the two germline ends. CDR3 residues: CASSPFNERSGNTIYF. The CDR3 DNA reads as TGTGCCAGCAGTCCATTTAACGAGCGCTCTGGAAACACCATATATTTT.

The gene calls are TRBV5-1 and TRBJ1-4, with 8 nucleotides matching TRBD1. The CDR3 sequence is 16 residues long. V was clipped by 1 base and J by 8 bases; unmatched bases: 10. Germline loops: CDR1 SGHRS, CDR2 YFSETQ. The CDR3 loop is CASSLHPTGAEEKLFF. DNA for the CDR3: TGCGCCAGCAGCTTGCACCCGACAGGGGCGGAAGAAAAACTGTTTTTT.

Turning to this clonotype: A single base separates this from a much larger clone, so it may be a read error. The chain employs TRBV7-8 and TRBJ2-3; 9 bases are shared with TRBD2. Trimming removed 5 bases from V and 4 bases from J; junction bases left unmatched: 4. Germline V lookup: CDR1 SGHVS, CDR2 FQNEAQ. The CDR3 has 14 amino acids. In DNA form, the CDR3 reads TGTGCCAGCAGCCGCGGGGGGGAGCCAGATACGCAGTATTTT. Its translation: CASSRGGEPDTQYF.

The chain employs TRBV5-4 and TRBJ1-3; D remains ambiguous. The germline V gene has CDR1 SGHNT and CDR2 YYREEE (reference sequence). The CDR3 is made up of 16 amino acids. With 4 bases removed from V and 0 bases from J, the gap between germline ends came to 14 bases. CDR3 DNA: TGTGCCAGCAGCACTTACGGACTGACCTCTGGAAACACCATATATTTT. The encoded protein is CASSTYGLTSGNTIYF.

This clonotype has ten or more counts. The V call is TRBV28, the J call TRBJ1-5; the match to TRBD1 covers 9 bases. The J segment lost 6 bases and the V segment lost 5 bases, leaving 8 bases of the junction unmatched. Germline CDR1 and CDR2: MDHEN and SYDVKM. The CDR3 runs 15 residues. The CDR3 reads CASSLLGQGVQPQHF. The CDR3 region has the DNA TGTGCCAGCAGTCTGTTGGGACAGGGCGTTCAGCCCCAGCATTTT.

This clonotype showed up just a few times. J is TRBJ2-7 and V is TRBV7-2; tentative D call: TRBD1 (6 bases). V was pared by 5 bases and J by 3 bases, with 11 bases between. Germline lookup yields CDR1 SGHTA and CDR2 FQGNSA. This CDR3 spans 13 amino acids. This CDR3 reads CASSVDRLYEQYF. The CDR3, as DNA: TGTGCCAGCAGCGTGGACAGACTCTACGAGCAGTACTTC.

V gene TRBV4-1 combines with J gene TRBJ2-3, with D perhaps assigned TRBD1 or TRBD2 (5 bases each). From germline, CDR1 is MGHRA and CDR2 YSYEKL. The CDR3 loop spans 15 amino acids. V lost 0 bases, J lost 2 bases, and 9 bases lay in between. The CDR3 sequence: CASSQEYGTTDTQYF. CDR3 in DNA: TGCGCCAGCAGCCAAGAATACGGGACCACAGATACGCAGTATTTT.

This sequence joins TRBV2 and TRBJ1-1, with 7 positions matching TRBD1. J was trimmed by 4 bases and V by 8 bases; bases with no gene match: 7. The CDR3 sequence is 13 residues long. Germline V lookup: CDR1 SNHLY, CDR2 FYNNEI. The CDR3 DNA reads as TGTGCCAGCGCAATTACAGGGGCCACTGAAGCTTTCTTT. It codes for CASAITGATEAFF.

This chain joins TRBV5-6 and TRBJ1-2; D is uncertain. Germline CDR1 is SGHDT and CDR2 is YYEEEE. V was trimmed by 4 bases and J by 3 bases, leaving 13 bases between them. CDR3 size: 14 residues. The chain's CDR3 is CASSLRTADYGYTF. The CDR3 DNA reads TGTGCCAGCAGCCTACGGACGGCTGACTATGGCTACACCTTC.

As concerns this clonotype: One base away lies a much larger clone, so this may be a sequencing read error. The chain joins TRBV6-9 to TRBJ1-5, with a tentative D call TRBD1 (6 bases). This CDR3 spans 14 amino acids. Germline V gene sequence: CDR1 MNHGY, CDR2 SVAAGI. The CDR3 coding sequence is TGTGCCAGCGGTTACCTGGGGGCGAATCAGCCCCAGCATTTT. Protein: CASGYLGANQPQHF.

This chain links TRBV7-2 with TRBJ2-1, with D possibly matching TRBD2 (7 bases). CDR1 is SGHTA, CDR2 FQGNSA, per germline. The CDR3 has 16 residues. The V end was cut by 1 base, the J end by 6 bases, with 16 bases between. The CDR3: CASSLEGGNFGNEQFF. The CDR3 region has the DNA TGTGCCAGCAGCTTAGAGGGGGGGAATTTTGGCAATGAGCAGTTCTTC.

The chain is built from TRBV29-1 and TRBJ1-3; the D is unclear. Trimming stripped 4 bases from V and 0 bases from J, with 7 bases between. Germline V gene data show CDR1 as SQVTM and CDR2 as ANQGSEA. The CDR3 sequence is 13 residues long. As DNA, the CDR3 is TGCAGCGTTGTTTTGAGCTCTGGAAACACCATATATTTT. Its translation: CSVVLSSGNTIYF.

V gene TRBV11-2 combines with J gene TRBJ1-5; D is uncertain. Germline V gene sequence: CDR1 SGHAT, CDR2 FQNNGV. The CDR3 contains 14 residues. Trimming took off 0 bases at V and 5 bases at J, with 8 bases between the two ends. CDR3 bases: TGTGCCAGCAGCTTAGACCTTGAGGATCAGCCCCAGCATTTT. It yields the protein CASSLDLEDQPQHF. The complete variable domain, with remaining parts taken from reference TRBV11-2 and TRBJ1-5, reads EAGVAQSPRYKIIEKRQSVAFWCNPISGHATLYWYQQILGQGPKLLIQFQNNGVVDDSQLPKDRFSAERLKGVDSTLKIQPAKLEDSAVYLCASSLDLEDQPQHFGDGTRLSIL.

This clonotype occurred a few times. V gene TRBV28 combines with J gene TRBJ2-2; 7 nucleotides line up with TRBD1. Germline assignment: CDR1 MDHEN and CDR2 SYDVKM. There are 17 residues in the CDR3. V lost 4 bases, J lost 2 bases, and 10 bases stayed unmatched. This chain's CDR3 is CASSSDRENRNTGELFF. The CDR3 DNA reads TGTGCCAGCAGTTCAGACAGGGAAAACCGAAACACCGGGGAGCTGTTTTTT. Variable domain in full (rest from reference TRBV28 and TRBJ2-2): DVKVTQSSRYLVKRTGEKVFLECVQDMDHENMFWYRQDPGLGLRLIYFSYDVKMKEKGDIPEGYSVSREKKERFSLILESASTNQTSMYLCASSSDRENRNTGELFFGEGSRLTVL.

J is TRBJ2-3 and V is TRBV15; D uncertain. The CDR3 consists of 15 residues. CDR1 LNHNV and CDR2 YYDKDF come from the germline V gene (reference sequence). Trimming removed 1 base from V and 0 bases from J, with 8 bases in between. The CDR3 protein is CATSRGLTSTDTQYF. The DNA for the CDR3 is TGTGCCACCAGCAGAGGCTTAACTAGCACAGATACGCAGTATTTT. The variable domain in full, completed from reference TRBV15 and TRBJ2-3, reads DAMVIQNPRYQVTQFGKPVTLSCSQTLNHNVMYWYQQKSSQAPKLLFHYYDKDFNNEADTPDNFQSRRPNTSFCFLDIRSPGLGDTAMYLCATSRGLTSTDTQYFGPGTRLTVL.

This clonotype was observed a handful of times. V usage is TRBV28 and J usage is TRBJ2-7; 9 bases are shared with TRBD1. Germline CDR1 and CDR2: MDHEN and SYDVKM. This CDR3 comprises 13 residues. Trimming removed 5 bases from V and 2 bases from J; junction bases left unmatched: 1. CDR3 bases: TGTGCCAGCAGTGGACAGGGGCCCTACGAGCAGTACTTC. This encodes CASSGQGPYEQYF.

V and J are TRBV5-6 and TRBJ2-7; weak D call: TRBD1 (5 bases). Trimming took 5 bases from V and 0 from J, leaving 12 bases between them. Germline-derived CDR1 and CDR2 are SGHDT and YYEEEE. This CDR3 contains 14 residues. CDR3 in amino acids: CASRPRQSSYEQYF. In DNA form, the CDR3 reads TGTGCCAGCAGACCGAGACAGAGCTCCTACGAGCAGTACTTC.

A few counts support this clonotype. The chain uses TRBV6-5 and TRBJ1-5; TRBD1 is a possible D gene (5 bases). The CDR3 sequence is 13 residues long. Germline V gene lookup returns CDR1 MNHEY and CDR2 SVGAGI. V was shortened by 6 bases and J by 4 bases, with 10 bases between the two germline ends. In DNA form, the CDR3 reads TGTGCCAGCAGCTGGGGGTTGAATCAGCCCCAGCATTTT. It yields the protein CASSWGLNQPQHF.